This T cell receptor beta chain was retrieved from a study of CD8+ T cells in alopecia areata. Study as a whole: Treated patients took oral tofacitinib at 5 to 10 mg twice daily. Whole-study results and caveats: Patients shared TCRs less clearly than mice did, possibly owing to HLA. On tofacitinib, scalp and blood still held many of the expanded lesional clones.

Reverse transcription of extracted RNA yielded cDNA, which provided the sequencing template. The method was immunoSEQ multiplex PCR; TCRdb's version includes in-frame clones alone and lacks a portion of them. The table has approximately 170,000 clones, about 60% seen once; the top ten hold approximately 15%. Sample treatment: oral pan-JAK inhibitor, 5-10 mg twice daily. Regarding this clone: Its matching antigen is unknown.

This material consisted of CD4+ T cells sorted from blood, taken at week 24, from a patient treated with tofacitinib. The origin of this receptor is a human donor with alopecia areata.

The CDR3 reads CASSFLSGRVGPYEQYF. The CDR3 DNA is TGTGCCAGCAGCTTTTTATCGGGCCGGGTGGGTCCCTACGAGCAGTACTTC. This chain uses TRBV11-3 with TRBJ2-7; D is unresolved. CDR1 and CDR2 (germline): SGHNT, YENEEA. V lost 3 bases, J lost 2 bases, and 20 bases lay in between. The CDR3 extends over 17 amino acids.